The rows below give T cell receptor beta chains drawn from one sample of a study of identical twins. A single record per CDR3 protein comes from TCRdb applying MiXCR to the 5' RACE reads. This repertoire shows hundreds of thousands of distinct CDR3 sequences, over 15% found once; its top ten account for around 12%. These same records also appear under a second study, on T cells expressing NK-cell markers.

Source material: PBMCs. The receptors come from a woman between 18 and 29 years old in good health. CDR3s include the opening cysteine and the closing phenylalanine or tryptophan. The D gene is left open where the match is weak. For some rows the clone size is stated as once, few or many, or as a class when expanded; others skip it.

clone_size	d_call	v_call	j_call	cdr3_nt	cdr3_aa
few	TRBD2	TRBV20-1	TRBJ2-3	TGCAGTGCCCGCGGGGGGGGGGGACGCACAGATACGCAGTATTTT	CSARGGGGRTDTQYF
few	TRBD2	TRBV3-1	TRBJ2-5	TGTGCCAGCAGCCAGGTTGGACTAGCGGGGCCGGGGGAGACCCAGTACTTC	CASSQVGLAGPGETQYF
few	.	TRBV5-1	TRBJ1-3	TGCGCCAGCAGCTTGGATCAGGGCCGCTCTGGAAACACCATATATTTT	CASSLDQGRSGNTIYF
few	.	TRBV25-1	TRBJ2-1	TGTGCCAGCAGTGAGGGAGCACGCAATGAGCAGTTCTTC	CASSEGARNEQFF
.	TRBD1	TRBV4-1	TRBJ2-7	TGCGCCAGCAGCCAAGAGGACAGGACTCTCGAGCAGTACTTC	CASSQEDRTLEQYF
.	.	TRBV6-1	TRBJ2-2	TGTGCCAGCACCCACAGGCCAGTAACGAACACCGGGGAGCTGTTTTTT	CASTHRPVTNTGELFF
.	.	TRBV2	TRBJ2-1	TGTGCCAGCTCCCGACAGCCTGAGCAGTTCTTC	CASSRQPEQFF
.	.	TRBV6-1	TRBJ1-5	TGTGCCAGCAGTCCAGGGTTTCGGAATCAGCCCCAGCATTTT	CASSPGFRNQPQHF
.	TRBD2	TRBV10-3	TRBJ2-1	TGTGCCATCAGCTCCGGGACTAGCGGTTACAATGAGCAGTTCTTC	CAISSGTSGYNEQFF
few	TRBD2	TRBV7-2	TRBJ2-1	TGTGCCAGCAGCGCAGCGGGAGTCTACAATGAGCAGTTCTTC	CASSAAGVYNEQFF
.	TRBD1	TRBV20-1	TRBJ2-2	TGCAGTGCTAGACCCACAGGGGCCCCGAACACCGGGGAGCTGTTTTTT	CSARPTGAPNTGELFF
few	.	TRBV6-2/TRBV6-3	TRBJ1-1	TGTGCCAGCAGTTACAGTGATGAAGCTTTCTTT	CASSYSDEAFF
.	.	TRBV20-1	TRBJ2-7	TGCAGTGCTACCCACCTATCAGGTAGCGAGCAGTACTTC	CSATHLSGSEQYF
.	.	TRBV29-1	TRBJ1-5	TGCAGCGTTGAAGAGCAGGCGGGGCAGCCCCAGCATTTT	CSVEEQAGQPQHF
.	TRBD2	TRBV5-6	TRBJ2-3	TGTGCCAGCAGCCATAGCGGGGGGGCCATCCATACGCAGTATTTT	CASSHSGGAIHTQYF
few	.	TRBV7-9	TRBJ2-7	TGTGCCAGCAGTTCCCGAGGGGGATTCGAGCAGTACTTC	CASSSRGGFEQYF
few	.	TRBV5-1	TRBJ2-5	TGCGCCAGCAGCTTGCTTCTACAAGAGACCCAGTACTTC	CASSLLLQETQYF
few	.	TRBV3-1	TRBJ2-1	TGTGCCAGCAGCTTCGGGTCGGGCAGGGCTCGCAATGAGCAGTTCTTC	CASSFGSGRARNEQFF
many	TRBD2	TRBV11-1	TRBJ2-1	TGTGCCAGCAGCTCGGGACTAGCGGGGGGGCTTCAGTTCTTC	CASSSGLAGGLQFF
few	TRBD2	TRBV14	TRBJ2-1	TGTGCCAGCAGCCGAGGACTAGCGAGCGGACTCAATGAGCAGTTCTTC	CASSRGLASGLNEQFF
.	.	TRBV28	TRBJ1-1	TGTGCCAGCAGTTTAGGGGAAGTCGGCACTGAAGCTTTCTTT	CASSLGEVGTEAFF
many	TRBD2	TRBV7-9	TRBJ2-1	TGTGCCAGCAGCTCTCTTCTGAGTTTGCGGGAGGGAGGTGAGCAGTTCTTC	CASSSLLSLREGGEQFF
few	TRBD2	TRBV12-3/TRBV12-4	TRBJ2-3	TGTGCCAGCAGTTTAGCGCGGGAGGCCCGCACAGATACGCAGTATTTT	CASSLAREARTDTQYF
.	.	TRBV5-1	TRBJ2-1	TGCGCCAGCAGGAGTTATAGCGCTAGTTACAATGAGCAGTTCTTC	CASRSYSASYNEQFF
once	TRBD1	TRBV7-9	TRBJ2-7	TGTGCCAGCAGCAACCCAGGGGGTGAGCAGTACTTC	CASSNPGGEQYF
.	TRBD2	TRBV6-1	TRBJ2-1	TGTGCCAGCAGTGAAACTAGCGGGGCCTACAATGAGCAGTTCTTC	CASSETSGAYNEQFF
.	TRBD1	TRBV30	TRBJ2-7	TGTGCCTGGAGTGTAGAACAGGGGGCATACGAGCAGTACTTC	CAWSVEQGAYEQYF
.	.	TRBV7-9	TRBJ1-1	TGTGCCAGCAGCCCCAATTTTCCTGAAGCTTTCTTT	CASSPNFPEAFF
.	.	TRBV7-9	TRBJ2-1	TGTGCCAGCAGCTTAGCGTGGTTCTCCGACAATGAGCAGTTCTTC	CASSLAWFSDNEQFF
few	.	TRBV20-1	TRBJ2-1	TGCAGTGCTAGTTCGTCAGGGCGAAGTGAGCAGTTCTTC	CSASSSGRSEQFF
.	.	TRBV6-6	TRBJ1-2	TGTGCCACCGCTCTCGGGGGCTACACCTTC	CATALGGYTF
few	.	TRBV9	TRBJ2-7	TGTGCCAGCAGCCCTCGGACCGACTCCTACGAGCAGTACTTC	CASSPRTDSYEQYF
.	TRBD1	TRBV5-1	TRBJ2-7	TGCGCCATCAGCTTGGGACAGGGAATCCACTACGAGCAGTACTTC	CAISLGQGIHYEQYF
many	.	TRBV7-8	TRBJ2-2	TGTGCCAGCAGCCGGGACGCAGCAGGGGAGCTGTTTTTT	CASSRDAAGELFF
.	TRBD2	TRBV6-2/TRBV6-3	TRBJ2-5	TGTGCCAGCAGCCTCGGGCAACGGGGACTAGCGGAACAAGAGACCCAGTACTTC	CASSLGQRGLAEQETQYF
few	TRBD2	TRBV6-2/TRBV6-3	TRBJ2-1	TGTGCCAGCAGTTACTCTACTGGCGGGAGCTCCTACAATGAGCAGTTCTTC	CASSYSTGGSSYNEQFF
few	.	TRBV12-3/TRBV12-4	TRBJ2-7	TGTGCCAGCAGTTTAAGGACGGACTTAAGCTTC	CASSLRTDLSF
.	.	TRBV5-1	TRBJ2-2	TGCGCCAGCAGCTTGGCGGTCCGGGACACACTCACCGGGGAGCTGTTTTTT	CASSLAVRDTLTGELFF
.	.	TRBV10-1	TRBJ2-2	TGCGCCAGCGCTAGAACAGGGTTCGGGGAGCTGTTTTTT	CASARTGFGELFF
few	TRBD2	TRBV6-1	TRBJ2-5	TGTGCCAGCAGCTGGGGACTAGCGGGGGGAGAGACCCAGTACTTC	CASSWGLAGGETQYF
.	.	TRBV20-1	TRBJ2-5	TGCAGTGCTAGAGTCCCGGGACTCATGGAGACCCAGTACTTC	CSARVPGLMETQYF
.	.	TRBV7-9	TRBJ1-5	TGTGCCAGCGGCAGCGGCGATCAGCCCCAGCATTTT	CASGSGDQPQHF
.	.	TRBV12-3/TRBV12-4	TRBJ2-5	TGTGCCAGCAGTTTTTTGGGAGTAGAGACCCAGTACTTC	CASSFLGVETQYF
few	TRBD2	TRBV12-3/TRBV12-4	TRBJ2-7	TGTGCCAGCAGCCCTAGCGGATCCGGCCCCTACGAGCAGTACTTC	CASSPSGSGPYEQYF
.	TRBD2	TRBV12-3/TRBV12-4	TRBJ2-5	TGTGCCAGCAGTTTAGCGCCGTGGGCTAGCGGGGCTCGGGAGACCCAGTACTTC	CASSLAPWASGARETQYF
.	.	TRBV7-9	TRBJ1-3	TGTGCCAGCAGCCGGTCCGATTACTCTGGAAACACCATATATTTT	CASSRSDYSGNTIYF
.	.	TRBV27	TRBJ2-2	TGTGCCAGCAGTTTATTGTTGACGGGGCGCGGCACCGGGGAGCTGTTTTTT	CASSLLLTGRGTGELFF
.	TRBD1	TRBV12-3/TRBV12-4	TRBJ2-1	TGTGCCAGCAGTCCAGGGGGGACAGGGACACGAGCTGAGCAGTTCTTC	CASSPGGTGTRAEQFF
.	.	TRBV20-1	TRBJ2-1	TGCAGCAGCTCTTTCTCGAGGTCGGGAGTTAGGCGTGAGCAGTTCTTC	CSSSFSRSGVRREQFF
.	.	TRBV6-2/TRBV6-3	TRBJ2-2	TGTGCCAGCATTAGGATCCAAACCGGGGAGCTGTTTTTT	CASIRIQTGELFF
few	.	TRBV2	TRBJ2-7	TGTGCCAGCGGCGGGACAGAACCCTACGAGCAGTACTTC	CASGGTEPYEQYF